The sequence of this T cell receptor beta chain was determined in a study of control samples from healthy donors and cancer patients. Sequenced by immunoSEQ multiplex PCR; TCRdb stores in-frame clones only, minus some. In the table there are about 83,000 clones, about nine tenths of which are singletons. This clone came up once. CDR1 is SGHTA and CDR2 is FQGNSA in the germline V gene. V lost 7 bases, J lost 8 bases, and 9 bases stayed unmatched. The CDR3 has 14 residues. The sequencing sample was made of blood. The sequence was obtained from a man in his fifties or sixties in good health. The chain couples TRBV7-2 to TRBJ2-3, with 10 nucleotides matching TRBD1. CDR3: CASTGTGDIGTQYF. The CDR3 DNA sequence: TGTGCCAGCACGGGGACAGGGGATATCGGTACGCAGTATTTT.